The present entry profiles one T cell receptor beta chain with its context. Antigen specificity is unknown. V gave up 3 bases and J gave up 5 bases, with 14 bases separating them. CDR1 and CDR2 (germline): SEHNR, FQNEAQ (reference sequence). This CDR3 spans 14 amino acids. This entry belongs to a study of T cell responses to AZD1222 COVID-19 vaccine. Study results and limitations: Spike-specific TCR breadth and depth both grew after two AZD1222 doses.

Assay: immunoSEQ multiplex PCR; the TCRdb copy retains only in-frame clones and omits some. Among 70,000 to 90,000 clones listed, roughly 85% were seen once. This specimen consisted of peripheral blood, obtained 28 days after the second AZD1222 dose. The J gene is TRBJ2-7, the V gene TRBV7-9; D is ambiguous. The sequence was collected from an adult who received the AZD1222 COVID-19 vaccine. The CDR3 here is CASSLEVRLNEQYF. The DNA for the CDR3 is TGTGCCAGCAGCTTGGAAGTCCGACTCAACGAGCAGTACTTC.